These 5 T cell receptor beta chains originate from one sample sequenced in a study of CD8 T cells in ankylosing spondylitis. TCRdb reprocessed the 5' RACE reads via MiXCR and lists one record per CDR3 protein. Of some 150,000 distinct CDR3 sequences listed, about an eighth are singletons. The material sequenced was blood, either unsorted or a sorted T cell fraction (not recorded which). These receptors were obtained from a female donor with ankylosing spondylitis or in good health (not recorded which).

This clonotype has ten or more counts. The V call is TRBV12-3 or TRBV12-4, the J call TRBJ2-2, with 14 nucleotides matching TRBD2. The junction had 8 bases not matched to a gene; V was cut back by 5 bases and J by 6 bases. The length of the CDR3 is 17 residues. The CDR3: CASSASGTSGSSGELFF. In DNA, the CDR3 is TGTGCCAGCAGTGCGTCGGGGACTAGCGGGAGCTCCGGGGAGCTGTTTTTT.

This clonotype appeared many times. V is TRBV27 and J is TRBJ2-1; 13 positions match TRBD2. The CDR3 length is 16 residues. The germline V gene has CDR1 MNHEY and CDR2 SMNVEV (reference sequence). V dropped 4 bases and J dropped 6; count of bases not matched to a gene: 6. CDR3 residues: CASSSRTSGRANEQFF. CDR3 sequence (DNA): TGTGCCAGCAGTTCCCGAACTAGCGGGAGGGCCAATGAGCAGTTCTTC.

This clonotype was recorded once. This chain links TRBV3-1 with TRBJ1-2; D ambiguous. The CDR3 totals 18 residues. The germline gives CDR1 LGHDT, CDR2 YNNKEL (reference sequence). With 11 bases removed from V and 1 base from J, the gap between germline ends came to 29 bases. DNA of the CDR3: TGTGCCTTCAGTTTAGTAGGGCAGTTTGCTCTCCTTAACTATGGCTACACCTTC. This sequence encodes CAFSLVGQFALLNYGYTF.

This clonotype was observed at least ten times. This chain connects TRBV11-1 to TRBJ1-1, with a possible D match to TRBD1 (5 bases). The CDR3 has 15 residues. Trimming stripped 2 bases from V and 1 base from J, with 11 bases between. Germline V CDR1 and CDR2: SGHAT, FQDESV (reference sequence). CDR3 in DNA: TGTGCCAGCAGCTTATTCGGGGGTCCGAACACTGAAGCTTTCTTT. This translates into CASSLFGGPNTEAFF.

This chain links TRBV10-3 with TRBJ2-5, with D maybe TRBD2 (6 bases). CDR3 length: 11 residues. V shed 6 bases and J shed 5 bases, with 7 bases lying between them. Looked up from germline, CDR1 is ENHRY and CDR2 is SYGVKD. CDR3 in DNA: TGTGCCATCAGAGGAGGGGAGACCCAGTACTTC. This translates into CAIRGGETQYF.